The 17 T cell receptor beta chains below come from one sample, sequenced in a study of T cells in Graves' hyperthyroidism and ophthalmopathy. RNA transcripts provided the source from which TCR beta CDR3 regions were amplified. With the HTBI primer set, the TCR CDR3 went through a first round of RT-PCR. TCRdb reanalysed the multiplex PCR reads using MiXCR and keeps one entry per CDR3 protein. Of about 360,000 distinct CDR3 sequences in the sample, approximately 20% were seen once. Material for sequencing was blood. Every receptor here comes from a woman under 30 with Graves' hyperthyroidism.

The table lists this clonotype with many counts. The V call is TRBV6-1, the J call TRBJ1-1; D ambiguous. Germline-derived CDR1 and CDR2 are MNHNS and SASEGT. Trimming removed 0 bases from V and 11 bases from J, with 19 bases in between. This CDR3 is built from 15 residues. CDR3 nucleotides: TGTGCCAGCAGTGAAGCGGCGGGCACCCCGGTAATTGCTTTCTTT. Translated, it gives CASSEAAGTPVIAFF.

This clonotype showed up many times. CDR3 DNA sequence: TGTGCCAGCAGTAACCTAGGGACCTTCTCCAACTATGGCTACACCTTC. Its translation is CASSNLGTFSNYGYTF. This sequence joins TRBV6-5 and TRBJ1-2; maybe TRBD1 (5 bases). The CDR3 totals 16 residues. CDR1 is MNHEY and CDR2 is SVGAGI in the germline V gene. V was shortened by 5 bases and J by 2 bases, with 18 bases between the two germline ends.

This clonotype was counted at least ten times. The limits of the CDR3 on the DNA are not certain, so only TCRdb's listed CDR3 is given. CDR3 sequence reads: CASSTSGTLALGEAFF. The V call is TRBV12-3 or TRBV12-4, the J call TRBJ1-1. The CDR3 is made up of 16 amino acids, end residues included.

The CDR3 nucleotides are TGTGCCAGCAGTAAGGGGGGACAGGGATTCCACGAGCAGTACTTC. As protein: CASSKGGQGFHEQYF. This chain uses TRBV12-3 or TRBV12-4 with TRBJ2-7; 9 bases align to TRBD1. J gave up 5 bases and V 5 bases, and 10 bases lay outside the gene matches. CDR3 size: 15 residues.

This clonotype was seen many times. V and J are TRBV2 and TRBJ1-5, with D unresolved. Trimming removed 0 bases from V and 12 bases from J, with 18 bases in between. This CDR3 has 15 amino acids. The germline CDR1 and CDR2 sequences are SNHLY and FYNNEI. DNA of the CDR3: TGTGCCAGCAGTGAAGCGCTTCTAGTGGGCCCACTCCAGCATTTT. This codes for CASSEALLVGPLQHF.

V gene TRBV5-4 combines with J gene TRBJ2-7, with a tentative D call TRBD2 (7 bases). The CDR3 sequence is 15 residues long. Germline assignment: CDR1 SGHNT and CDR2 YYREEE (reference sequence). V was cut by 0 bases and J by 5 bases, with 15 bases left in between. The CDR3: CASSLGGGLAHEQYF. Here the CDR3 DNA reads TGTGCCAGCAGCTTGGGGGGGGGGCTGGCTCACGAGCAGTACTTC.

This clonotype was detected many times. V and J are TRBV6-1 and TRBJ1-1; 8 bases agree with TRBD1. V gave up 5 bases and J gave up 0 bases; unmatched junction bases: 8. The CDR3 is 16 residues long. The germline V gene encodes CDR1 MNHNS and CDR2 SASEGT. The CDR3 DNA reads TGTGCCAGCAGTATTAGACAGGGGCGGATGAACACTGAAGCTTTCTTT. This encodes CASSIRQGRMNTEAFF.

This clonotype came up a few times. The chain couples TRBV5-6 to TRBJ1-2; D is uncertain. The germline CDR1 and CDR2 sequences are SGHDT and YYEEEE. The CDR3 consists of 14 residues. Trimming pared 3 bases from V and 5 bases from J, leaving 14 bases between. DNA for the CDR3: TGTGCCAGCAGCTCTGCGCGGGGAGAATATGGCTACACCTTC. It encodes CASSSARGEYGYTF.

This clonotype was seen ten or more times. This chain links TRBV15 with TRBJ2-5; 8 bases fit TRBD2. After removal of 5 bases from V and 7 bases from J, the junction contained 9 bases not matched to a gene. The CDR3 contains 14 residues. Germline values: CDR1 LNHNV, CDR2 YYDKDF (reference sequence). The CDR3 DNA sequence: TGTGCCACCAGCCCGGGGGGGTCGATCGGGACCCAGTACTTC. This gives the protein CATSPGGSIGTQYF.

This chain uses TRBV6-1 with TRBJ2-7; tentatively, D is TRBD1 (6 bases). This CDR3 region has 13 residues. Trimming pared 4 bases from V and 4 bases from J, leaving 11 bases between. Germline assignment: CDR1 MNHNS and CDR2 SASEGT. CDR3 region: CASSAGTIYEQYF. The CDR3 DNA reads as TGTGCCAGCAGTGCCGGGACAATTTACGAGCAGTACTTC.

This clonotype was found a few times. V is TRBV6-1 and J is TRBJ1-4; D remains ambiguous. The CDR3 sequence is 15 residues long. Trimming cost V 9 bases and J 8 bases, with 22 bases left between them. Germline V gives CDR1 MNHNS, CDR2 SASEGT. As DNA, the CDR3 is TGTGCCAGTTACACCCCGGGTACGGGAGCCGAAAAACTGTTTTTT. Its translation: CASYTPGTGAEKLFF.

This chain uses TRBV6-2 or TRBV6-3 with TRBJ2-7; TRBD1 matches 9 bases. With 2 bases clipped from V and 7 bases from J, the junction kept 6 bases outside the gene matches. In germline, CDR1 is MNHEY, CDR2 SVGEGT. The CDR3 runs 14 residues. CDR3 in amino acids: CASSYGTGSGEQYF. CDR3 nucleotide sequence: TGTGCCAGCAGTTACGGGACAGGGTCCGGGGAGCAGTACTTC.

This clonotype was detected many times. The chain carries TRBV24-1 and TRBJ2-5; weak D call: TRBD2 (5 bases). CDR1 and CDR2 (germline): KGHDR, SFDVKD. This CDR3 has 11 residues. Trimming pared 10 bases from V and 4 bases from J, leaving 9 bases between. The CDR3 sequence: CATREGETQYF. DNA of the CDR3: TGTGCCACAAGAGAGGGAGAGACCCAGTACTTC.

This clonotype was recorded many times. The V gene is TRBV9, the J gene TRBJ2-7, with 7 bases matching TRBD2. J was trimmed by 5 bases and V by 4 bases; bases with no gene match: 21. CDR3 length equals 18 residues. Germline values: CDR1 SGDLS, CDR2 YYNGEE. CDR3 sequence reads: CASSPSGFGGSRPHEQYF. As DNA, the CDR3 is TGTGCCAGCAGCCCATCCGGTTTCGGGGGGTCCCGTCCCCACGAGCAGTACTTC.

This clonotype was observed many times. The chain is built from TRBV2 and TRBJ2-5; a possible D gene is TRBD1 (5 bases). The CDR3 contains 15 residues. V lost 7 bases, J lost 4 bases, and 19 bases lay in between. CDR1 SNHLY and CDR2 FYNNEI come from the germline V gene. The CDR3 DNA follows: TGTGCCAGCACCCCACAAGGGCGGCAGGGAGAGACCCAGTACTTC. Its protein product is CASTPQGRQGETQYF.

This clonotype was counted at least ten times. The chain couples TRBV7-2 to TRBJ1-1; D not certain. V was shortened by 0 bases and J by 3 bases, with 11 bases between the two germline ends. CDR1 SGHTA and CDR2 FQGNSA come from the germline V gene. The CDR3 contains 15 residues. CDR3: CASSLASHRHTEAFF. As DNA, the CDR3 is TGTGCCAGCAGCTTAGCCTCCCACCGCCACACTGAAGCTTTCTTT.

In its sample, this clonotype was seen many times. The chain employs TRBV6-1 and TRBJ2-6, with a possible D match to TRBD1 (6 bases). Germline CDR1 MNHNS, CDR2 SASEGT. V was clipped by 6 bases and J by 0 bases, with 15 bases between them. The CDR3 is made up of 17 amino acids. This CDR3 reads CASSPGQFSSGANVLTF. CDR3 DNA sequence: TGTGCCAGCAGCCCCGGACAGTTTTCCTCTGGGGCCAACGTCCTGACTTTC.